The table lists the clone carrying this T cell receptor beta chain with a count of one. Its antigen remains unidentified. TCRdb reprocessed the reads via MiXCR and lists one record per CDR3 protein. Of more than 650,000 distinct CDR3 sequences in the sample, about 40% are singletons; the top ten hold about 2.8%. V lost 6 bases and J 4 bases, leaving 30 bases between the germline ends. Per the germline V gene, CDR1 is SNHLY and CDR2 is FYNNEI. This CDR3 has 20 residues. This specimen comes from a study of T cell repertoires in cytomegalovirus infection. Study summary: Evidence of both CMV infection and a matching HLA type came from public TCR beta signatures.

Study-wide points: The response measured ex vivo was dominated by TCR beta clonotypes (HLA-C-restricted and CMV-specific). The cumulative frequency of public TCR beta families identified carriers of CMV plus the relevant HLA.

The gene calls are TRBV2 and TRBJ1-4; TRBD1 is a possible D gene (5 bases). Sequencing was performed on PBMCs. The TCR originated in a human donor in good health (CMV status not recorded). Some clones in this sample may be carry-over from other donors' samples. The CDR3 loop is CASRDADASPVGQGNEKLFF. CDR3 nucleotide sequence: TGTGCCAGCAGGGACGCCGACGCTTCCCCGGTCGGGCAGGGTAATGAAAAACTGTTTTTT. Together with reference TRBV2 and TRBJ1-4, the CDR3 gives the full variable domain: EPEVTQTPSHQVTQMGQEVILRCVPISNHLYFYWYRQILGQKVEFLVSFYNNEISEKSEIFDDQFSVERPDGSNFTLKIRSTKLEDSAMYFCASRDADASPVGQGNEKLFFGSGTQLSVL.